This T cell receptor (beta chain) emerged from a study of cytomegalovirus exposure and HLA in healthy donors. In the PCR, 60 Vbeta and 13 Jbeta primers were used. Profiling relied on immunoSEQ multiplex PCR, and the TCRdb table lists in-frame clones only, not all of them. This repertoire shows 100,000 to 150,000 clones, around 70% found once; its top ten account for approximately 7%. The CDR3 length is 14 residues. Germline CDR1 MNHEY, CDR2 SMNVEV (reference sequence). Trimming cost V 4 bases and J 3 bases, with 7 bases left between them. By its share, this clone is medium-sized (0.01 to 0.1%). This TCR was recovered from a male donor in good health and CMV-seronegative. The chain uses TRBV27 and TRBJ2-6; tentative D call: TRBD1 (5 bases). The sequenced material came from PBMCs. CDR3 coding DNA: TGTGCCAGCAGTTCAGGGCGTGGGGCCAACGTCCTGACTTTC. It specifies CASSSGRGANVLTF.